This TCR beta chain is drawn from a study of naive and memory T cell subsets. Broader study findings: Activation and differentiation may alter RNA-based TCR counts. TCR abundance followed a power law differing between naive and memory subsets.

Four subsets defined by CD45RA and CD27 were sorted after CD3, CD4, CD8 and live/dead staining. This clonotype was seen many times. Antigen: not known. The V and J ends lost 2 bases and 5 bases, in that order; junction bases with no gene match: 13. CDR3 length equals 17 residues. The germline CDR1 and CDR2 sequences are SGHRS and YFSETQ. Two oligonucleotides, mixed equimolar, formed the beta constant-region primer covering TRBC1 and TRBC2. From the UMI-ligation and nested PCR reads, TCRdb called clonotypes with MiXCR, one entry per CDR3 protein. The sample shows under 100,000 distinct CDR3 sequences, 7% of them seen only once.

The specimen was central memory CD4+ T cells from blood. This chain uses TRBV5-1 with TRBJ1-5; 7 positions agree with TRBD1. The clonotype comes from a human donor in good health. Written as DNA, the CDR3 is TGCGCCAGCAGCTTAAAGACAGGGACTGGGCCCTATCAGCCCCAGCATTTT. Amino acid sequence: CASSLKTGTGPYQPQHF.